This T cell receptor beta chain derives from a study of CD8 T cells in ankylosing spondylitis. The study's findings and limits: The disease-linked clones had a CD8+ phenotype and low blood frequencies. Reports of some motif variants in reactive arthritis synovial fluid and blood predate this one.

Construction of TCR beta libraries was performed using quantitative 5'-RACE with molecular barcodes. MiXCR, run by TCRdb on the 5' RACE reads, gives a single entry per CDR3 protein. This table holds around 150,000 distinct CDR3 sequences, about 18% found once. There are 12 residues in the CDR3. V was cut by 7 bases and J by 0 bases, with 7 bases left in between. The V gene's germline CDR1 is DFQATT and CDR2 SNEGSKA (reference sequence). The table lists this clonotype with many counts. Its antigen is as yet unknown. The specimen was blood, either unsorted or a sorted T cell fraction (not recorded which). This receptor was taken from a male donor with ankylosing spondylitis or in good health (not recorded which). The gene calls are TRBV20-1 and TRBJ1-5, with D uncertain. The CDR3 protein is CSVPYSNQPQHF. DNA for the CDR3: TGCAGTGTTCCGTATAGCAATCAGCCCCAGCATTTT.